This TCR beta chain was sequenced during a study of early T cells in non-severe SARS-CoV-2 infection. At the level of the study: Chains were unpaired, as sequencing was done on bulk RNA from unsorted whole blood.

In its sample, this clonotype ranks as medium-sized (0.01 to 0.1%). The germline V and J ends were trimmed by 3 bases and 1 base, with 3 bases remaining between them. This CDR3 contains 12 residues. CDR1 and CDR2 (germline): SQVTM, ANQGSEA. Molecules of cDNA were individually given unique molecular identifiers that were attached to them. TCRdb reprocessed the 5' RACE reads with MiXCR, giving one entry per CDR3 protein. The data contain more than 20,000 distinct CDR3 sequences, less than 7.5% of them seen just once; the ten biggest clones take up roughly 15%. This material consisted of whole blood, taken at baseline. The TCR sequence derives from an adult who was a healthcare worker with PCR-confirmed SARS-CoV-2 infection or an uninfected control (not recorded which). V is TRBV29-1 and J is TRBJ2-2; the D is unclear. The CDR3 coding sequence is TGCAGCGTTGAGAGGAACACCGGGGAGCTGTTTTTT. It encodes CSVERNTGELFF.